Described below is a single TCR beta chain sequence and its context. This entry is derived from a study of T cell changes during pregnancy in multiple sclerosis. The CDR3 has 13 amino acids. Germline CDR1 reads WNHNN; CDR2 reads SYGVQD (reference sequence). V shed 8 bases and J 4 bases; nucleotides not matched to a gene: 3. Produced via immunoSEQ multiplex PCR; TCRdb's table is partial and in-frame only. This table holds roughly 51,000 clones, over 80% found once. The sequence came from a female donor in good health, enrolled as a control in a pregnancy study. Source: CD4+ T cells from peripheral blood mononuclear cells, taken after pregnancy. V is TRBV10-1 and J is TRBJ1-3; 9 bases are shared with TRBD1. The CDR3 loop is CASPGQGGNTIYF. For the CDR3, the DNA is TGCGCCAGCCCGGGACAGGGCGGAAACACCATATATTTT.